Detailed here is one TCR beta chain. Its target is unknown. Each library that profiled naive CD8 cells came from around 18,000 to 910,000 sorted cells with 10%, 30% or 50% RNA. These data belong to a study of molecular identifiers for immune sequencing clone quantification. Study-level results: Identical barcode-sharing TCR molecules could lead to underestimated sizes for highly expanded clones.

Trimming stripped 6 bases from V and 3 bases from J, with 12 bases between. The CDR3 has 13 residues. Germline V gene lookup returns CDR1 SGHTA and CDR2 FQGNSA. With listed TCR primers and previously described methods, bulk TCR libraries were prepared. MiXCR was run by TCRdb on the PCR reads, yielding one entry per CDR3 protein. The table lists roughly 300,000 distinct CDR3 sequences, 24% of them singletons. The sequenced sample consisted of naive CD8+ T cells from blood, with Jurkat cell RNA spiked in. Subset of the sample: FACS-sorted CD8+CD4-CCR7+CD45RA+ naive T cells. The rearrangement joins TRBV7-2 to TRBJ2-7; D may be TRBD2 (6 bases). This clonotype was sampled from a human donor in good health. Some libraries in this study had Jurkat cell RNA spiked in. CDR3 nucleotide sequence: TGTGCCAGCAGATTCCCGGGGGACTACGAGCAGTACTTC. It translates to CASRFPGDYEQYF.